What follows are 8 T cell receptor beta chains derived from one specimen sequenced in a study of response to subunit inactivated influenza vaccine. TCRdb itself ran the RT-PCR reads through MiXCR, one entry per CDR3 protein. The sample carries about 160,000 distinct CDR3 sequences, about a tenth recorded once. This sample comprised non-naive T cells sorted from PBMCs, obtained about 6 weeks after vaccination. The receptors stem from a man aged 50 or older who received an inactivated influenza vaccine.

This clonotype was counted at least ten times. V is TRBV27 and J is TRBJ2-5, with D unresolved. The V and J ends lost 3 bases and 7 bases respectively, with 24 bases between them. Germline V lookup: CDR1 MNHEY, CDR2 SMNVEV (reference sequence). This CDR3 spans 17 amino acids. This CDR3 is CASSFIRLGASTGTQYF. In nucleotides, the CDR3 is TGTGCCAGCAGTTTCATAAGGTTGGGTGCGAGCACGGGGACCCAGTACTTC.

This clonotype came up a few times. This chain joins TRBV10-2 and TRBJ1-1; D is undetermined. This CDR3 spans 12 amino acids. Germline V lookup: CDR1 WSHSY, CDR2 SAAADI. V was shortened by 3 bases and J by 5 bases, with 7 bases between the two germline ends. The DNA of the CDR3 is TGCGCCAGCAGTGAAGGTTTAACTGAAGCTTTCTTT. Its translation: CASSEGLTEAFF.

The chain links TRBV30 to TRBJ2-1; 14 bases match TRBD2. This CDR3 region has 19 residues. The trim removed 0 bases at V and 0 bases at J, leaving 7 bases unmatched. The germline CDR1 and CDR2 sequences are GTSNPN and SVGIG (reference sequence). Written as DNA, the CDR3 is TGTGCCTGGAGTGTATCGCGACTAGCGGGAGGGAACTCCTACAATGAGCAGTTCTTC. It is translated as CAWSVSRLAGGNSYNEQFF. The full variable domain, rest sourced from reference TRBV30 and TRBJ2-1, is SQTIHQWPATLVQPVGSPLSLECTVEGTSNPNLYWYRQAAGRGLQLLFYSVGIGQISSEVPQNLSASRPQDRQFILSSKKLLLSDSGFYLCAWSVSRLAGGNSYNEQFFGPGTRLTVL.

The chain has TRBV9 and TRBJ2-4, with TRBD2 as a possible D gene (6 bases). Trimming left V 0 bases short and J 9 bases short, with 13 bases between. The CDR3 length is 14 residues. Germline V CDR1 and CDR2: SGDLS, YYNGEE. Here the CDR3 reads CASSVEPGVAIQYF. For the CDR3, the DNA is TGTGCCAGCAGCGTAGAACCGGGAGTGGCCATTCAGTACTTC.

This clonotype was seen only a few times. The J gene is TRBJ1-6, the V gene TRBV2, with no clear D. With 6 bases removed from V and 7 bases from J, the gap between germline ends came to 7 bases. Germline V CDR1 and CDR2: SNHLY, FYNNEI. This CDR3 has 12 residues. This CDR3 reads CASSPNNSPLHF. The CDR3 DNA sequence: TGTGCCAGCAGCCCTAACAATTCACCCCTCCACTTT.

This clonotype was seen ten or more times. The gene calls are TRBV7-2 and TRBJ2-1, with D possibly matching TRBD1 (5 bases). Germline assignment: CDR1 SGHTA and CDR2 FQGNSA. V dropped 5 bases and J dropped 5 bases, with 13 bases sitting between them. The CDR3 spans 14 residues. CDR3 nucleotide sequence: TGTGCCAGCAGCCTTTCCCGACAGAACAATGAGCAGTTCTTC. Its protein product is CASSLSRQNNEQFF.

This clonotype showed up many times. Written as DNA, the CDR3 is TGCGCCAGCAGCGAAAAAGGACAGGGCGGTTCACCCCTCCACTTT. The encoded protein is CASSEKGQGGSPLHF. The V gene is TRBV5-1, the J gene TRBJ1-6; 8 bases fit TRBD1. The CDR3 length is 15 residues. V lost 4 bases, J lost 9 bases, and 9 bases stayed unmatched. CDR1 is SGHRS, CDR2 YFSETQ, per germline. The whole variable domain, remainder taken from reference TRBV5-1 and TRBJ1-6, is KAGVTQTPRYLIKTRGQQVTLSCSPISGHRSVSWYQQTPGQGLQFLFEYFSETQRNKGNFPGRFSGRQFSNSRSEMNVSTLELGDSALYLCASSEKGQGGSPLHFGNGTRLTVT.

Ten or more counts support this clonotype. The J gene is TRBJ1-1, the V gene TRBV5-1; D is uncertain. V was shortened by 3 bases and J by 4 bases, with 16 bases between the two germline ends. The CDR3 runs 15 residues. Germline loops: CDR1 SGHRS, CDR2 YFSETQ. The CDR3 nucleotides read TGCGCCAGCAGCTCCGACGGTACCGTGGGCACTGAAGCTTTCTTT. Translating gives CASSSDGTVGTEAFF.